This entry concerns a single T cell receptor (beta chain). As yet, its antigen is unknown. The sample is drawn from a study of shared clonotypes between healthy human individuals. Study results and caveats: Several donors showed sharing of approximately 5% of naive CD4 clonotypes. A reduction in generation probabilities was seen for non-shared clonotypes relative to those shared by all four donors.

Sequencing was at deep level. TCRdb keeps only in-frame clones here, not all; method: immunoSEQ multiplex PCR. Of approximately 640,000 clones detected, 55% to 75% appear once; the ten largest clones hold roughly 1.8%. Recent acute infections and vaccinations were absent in the healthy HIV-negative adult donors. The CDR3 contains 15 residues. Germline CDR1 is SGHAT and CDR2 is FQNNGV. V shed 4 bases, J shed 7 bases, and the junction held 8 bases outside the gene matches. This receptor was taken from a woman aged 30 to 39 in good health. The V and J genes are TRBV11-2 and TRBJ2-2; 8 nucleotides match TRBD1. Sample: memory CD4+ T cells sorted from blood. Subset meaning: CD45RA-negative fraction. CDR3 bases: TGTGCCAGCAGCTCATCGGACAGGGTTGTCGGGGAGCTGTTTTTT. This encodes CASSSSDRVVGELFF.